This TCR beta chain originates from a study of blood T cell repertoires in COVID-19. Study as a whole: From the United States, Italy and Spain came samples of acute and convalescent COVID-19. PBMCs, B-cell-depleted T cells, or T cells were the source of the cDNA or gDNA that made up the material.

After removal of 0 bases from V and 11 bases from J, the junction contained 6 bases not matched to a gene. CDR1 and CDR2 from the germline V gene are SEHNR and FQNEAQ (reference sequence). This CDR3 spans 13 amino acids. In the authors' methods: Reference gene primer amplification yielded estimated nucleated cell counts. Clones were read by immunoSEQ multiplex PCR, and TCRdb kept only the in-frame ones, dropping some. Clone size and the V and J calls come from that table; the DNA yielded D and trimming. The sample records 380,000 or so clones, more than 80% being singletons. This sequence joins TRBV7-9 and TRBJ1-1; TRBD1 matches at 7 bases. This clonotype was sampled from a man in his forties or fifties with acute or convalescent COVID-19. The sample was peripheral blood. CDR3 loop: CASSLAGGQPAFF. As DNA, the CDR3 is TGTGCCAGCAGCTTAGCCGGGGGACAGCCGGCTTTCTTT.